Below, 32 T cell receptor beta chains from the same sample are listed, as sequenced in a study of regulatory T cells in long-lasting Graves disease. Time point meaning: newly diagnosed GD, antithyroid drugs for less than 3 months. Generation of the TCR library employed RNA extracted from PBMCs. Investigators prepared the TCR beta libraries by applying iRepertoire HTBI primers and Arm-PCR of CDR3 regions. TCRdb reanalysed the multiplex PCR reads using MiXCR and keeps one entry per CDR3 protein. The sample contains hundreds of thousands of distinct CDR3 sequences, roughly 15% of which appear only once. These data also featured in a second study, about T cells in Graves' hyperthyroidism and ophthalmopathy.

This material consisted of peripheral blood mononuclear cells (PBMCs), taken at new diagnosis, from a patient treated with antithyroid drugs. Receptors were obtained from a woman aged 25 to 39 with Graves disease.

This clonotype was observed at least ten times. This chain connects TRBV9 to TRBJ1-2; TRBD1 aligns across 8 bases. V lost 3 bases and J lost 7; bases outside the gene matches: 11. CDR3 length: 15 residues. Germline-derived CDR1 and CDR2 are SGDLS and YYNGEE. The CDR3 sequence: CASSASLQGTGGYTF. Written as DNA, the CDR3 is TGTGCCAGCAGCGCCAGCTTGCAGGGGACAGGTGGCTACACCTTC.

The chain combines TRBV10-3 with TRBJ1-5; 7 nucleotides match TRBD1. CDR1 and CDR2 from the germline V gene are ENHRY and SYGVKD. J was trimmed by 5 bases and V by 3 bases; bases with no gene match: 4. This CDR3 region has 14 residues. CDR3 protein: CAISDLQGYQPQHF. CDR3 DNA sequence: TGTGCCATCAGTGACCTACAGGGGTATCAGCCCCAGCATTTT.

This clonotype was detected many times. The genes are TRBV5-1 and TRBJ1-2; possible D gene TRBD1, 6 bases. The CDR3 is made up of 16 amino acids. Germline V CDR1 and CDR2: SGHRS, YFSETQ. Trimming stripped 0 bases from V and 6 bases from J, with 18 bases between. CDR3 protein: CASSLGLTGIGDGYTF. The DNA of the CDR3 is TGCGCCAGCAGCTTGGGCCTTACAGGGATCGGGGATGGCTACACCTTC.

In its sample, this clonotype was seen a few times. The junction departs from germline at one end; a sequencing error may be responsible. The J gene is TRBJ1-1, the V gene TRBV5-1; D unresolved. Germline-derived CDR1 and CDR2 are SGHRS and YFSETQ. The CDR3 spans 12 residues. The CDR3 loop reads CASSLEVGPAFF. CDR3 DNA sequence: TGTGCCAGCAGCTTGGAAGTGGGCCCTGCTTTCTTT. Based on the CDR3 plus reference TRBV5-1 and TRBJ1-1, the full variable domain is KAGVTQTPRYLIKTRGQQVTLSCSPISGHRSVSWYQQTPGQGLQFLFEYFSETQRNKGNFPGRFSGRQFSNSRSEMNVSTLELGDSALYLCASSLEVGPAFFGQGTRLTVV.

Ten or more counts support this clonotype. The rearrangement uses TRBV12-3 or TRBV12-4 and TRBJ1-4; 10 bases align to TRBD1. The CDR3 loop spans 16 amino acids. V trimming: 5 bases; J trimming: 8 bases; junction bases outside the gene matches: 11. The CDR3 loop is CASSPYAGTGDEKLFF. In DNA, the CDR3 is TGTGCCAGCAGTCCATACGCCGGGACAGGGGACGAAAAACTGTTTTTT.

This clonotype was counted ten times or more. This chain connects TRBV19 to TRBJ1-5; TRBD1 agrees at 10 bases. The germline V gene has CDR1 LNHDA and CDR2 SQIVND (reference sequence). The length of the CDR3 is 16 residues. The J segment lost 6 bases and the V segment lost 9 bases, leaving 14 bases of the junction unmatched. The CDR3 reads CASNDRGPLNGQPQHF. Written as DNA, the CDR3 is TGTGCCAGCAATGACAGGGGGCCTCTAAACGGTCAGCCCCAGCATTTT. Filled out from reference TRBV19 and TRBJ1-5, the complete variable domain reads DGGITQSPKYLFRKEGQNVTLSCEQNLNHDAMYWYRQDPGQGLRLIYYSQIVNDFQKGDIAEGYSVSREKKESFPLTVTSAQKNPTAFYLCASNDRGPLNGQPQHFGDGTRLSIL.

This clonotype occurred a few times. The chain joins TRBV2 to TRBJ1-4; D might be TRBD1 (5 bases). Germline V gives CDR1 SNHLY, CDR2 FYNNEI. The CDR3 extends over 13 amino acids. Trimming removed 7 bases at V and 4 bases at J, with 10 bases between. The CDR3 sequence: CASTQGFNEKLFF. The CDR3 DNA reads as TGTGCCAGCACTCAGGGATTTAATGAAAAACTGTTTTTT.

This clonotype was seen many times. The chain couples TRBV7-8 to TRBJ2-2; D is unresolved. Deletions cut 5 bases from V and 7 bases from J, with 11 bases between. The length of the CDR3 is 13 residues. Germline V CDR1 and CDR2: SGHVS, FQNEAQ. The CDR3 protein is CASSRQMGGELFF. The CDR3 DNA reads TGTGCCAGCAGCCGCCAGATGGGCGGGGAGCTGTTTTTT.

The sample holds many counts of this clonotype. This chain joins TRBV7-8 and TRBJ1-1; no definite D call. The CDR3 loop spans 14 amino acids. V lost 5 bases and J lost 0, with 10 bases in between. Germline V gene lookup returns CDR1 SGHVS and CDR2 FQNEAQ. The CDR3 protein is CASSPIRMNTEAFF. CDR3 coding DNA: TGTGCCAGCAGCCCAATACGCATGAACACTGAAGCTTTCTTT.

In this sample, this clonotype turned up a few times. This chain links TRBV19 with TRBJ2-6, with D unresolved. Trimming cost V 4 bases and J 1 base, with 8 bases left between them. Germline CDR1 reads LNHDA; CDR2 reads SQIVND (reference sequence). This CDR3 has 15 residues. CDR3 bases: TGTGCCAGTAGTACCACGCGTTCTGGGGCCAACGTCCTGACTTTC. Translating it yields CASSTTRSGANVLTF.

The CDR3 here is CASSLVQGLGYEQYF. The CDR3 bases are TGCGCCAGCAGCTTGGTGCAGGGTTTGGGCTACGAGCAGTACTTC. This chain joins TRBV5-1 and TRBJ2-7, with D possibly being TRBD1 (5 bases). V lost 0 bases to trimming and J lost 3 bases, with 13 bases between them. Germline V gives CDR1 SGHRS, CDR2 YFSETQ. This CDR3 contains 15 residues.

This clonotype was seen repeatedly, ten times or more. The genes are TRBV28 and TRBJ2-7, with 7 positions matching TRBD1. Looked up from germline, CDR1 is MDHEN and CDR2 is SYDVKM. After removal of 5 bases from V and 4 bases from J, the junction contained 11 bases not matched to a gene. The CDR3 spans 15 residues. DNA of the CDR3: TGTGCCAGCAGTGAGACCGGGACAGTGGGATACGAGCAGTACTTC. Protein sequence: CASSETGTVGYEQYF.

Only a few counts were recorded for this clonotype. The V and J genes are TRBV29-1 and TRBJ1-4, with D maybe TRBD1 (5 bases). V was pared by 7 bases and J by 8 bases, with 11 bases between. The CDR3 length is 11 residues. Germline CDR1 and CDR2: SQVTM and ANQGSEA. In DNA, the CDR3 is TGCAGCGGGGGGACGGGAGAAAAACTGTTTTTT. It yields the protein CSGGTGEKLFF.

This chain connects TRBV29-1 to TRBJ1-2, with D possibly matching TRBD1 (6 bases). Germline V gives CDR1 SQVTM, CDR2 ANQGSEA. V was trimmed by 5 bases and J by 7 bases, leaving 14 bases between them. The CDR3 sequence is 12 residues long. CDR3 sequence (DNA): TGCAGCGTTTCCCGTCCGACAGGTGGCTACACCTTC. Translation gives CSVSRPTGGYTF.

This clonotype came up many times. The J gene is TRBJ1-6, the V gene TRBV6-5, with D maybe TRBD1 (6 bases). Germline CDR1 reads MNHEY; CDR2 reads SVGAGI. Trimming removed 3 bases at V and 7 bases at J, with 13 bases between. This CDR3 region has 15 residues. CDR3: CASSYSGQGNSPLHF. In DNA form, the CDR3 reads TGTGCCAGCAGTTATAGTGGGCAGGGGAATTCACCCCTCCACTTT.

This clonotype was seen ten or more times. The V call is TRBV7-8, the J call TRBJ1-2; the D gene is possibly TRBD1 (6 bases). V shed 5 bases and J shed 3 bases, with 16 bases lying between them. This CDR3 spans 15 amino acids. CDR1 and CDR2 (germline): SGHVS, FQNEAQ. CDR3 nucleotides: TGTGCCAGCAGCACCCACAGGGACCCGGACTATGGCTACACCTTC. This sequence encodes CASSTHRDPDYGYTF.

This clonotype was seen at least ten times. The rearrangement uses TRBV5-6 and TRBJ2-1; D unclear. V lost 0 bases to trimming and J lost 12 bases, with 10 bases between them. This CDR3 has 12 residues. Germline loops: CDR1 SGHDT, CDR2 YYEEEE. The CDR3 sequence is CASSLADFGQFF. CDR3 in DNA: TGTGCCAGCAGCTTGGCCGACTTCGGGCAGTTCTTC.

There are a few counts of this clonotype. The chain carries TRBV18 and TRBJ1-2; weak D call: TRBD1 (6 bases). This CDR3 spans 17 amino acids. V lost 3 bases and J lost 3, with 20 bases in between. In germline, CDR1 is KGHSH, CDR2 LQKENI. The CDR3 nucleotides are TGTGCCAGCTCACCTCCCCTGAGGGGGGGCAGGGACTATGGCTACACCTTC. It is translated as CASSPPLRGGRDYGYTF.

This clonotype was seen ten or more times. The chain is built from TRBV2 and TRBJ2-5; the D gene is possibly TRBD2 (7 bases). Per the germline V gene, CDR1 is SNHLY and CDR2 is FYNNEI. V was shortened by 1 base and J by 4 bases, with 10 bases between the two germline ends. The CDR3 sequence is 14 residues long. This chain's CDR3 is CASSEVRGRETQYF. CDR3 DNA: TGTGCCAGCAGTGAAGTGCGGGGGCGAGAGACCCAGTACTTC.

This clonotype was observed a handful of times. The chain links TRBV6-2 or TRBV6-3 to TRBJ1-5, with D possibly TRBD1 on 5 matching bases. Germline loops: CDR1 MNHEY, CDR2 SVGEGT. The V end lost 5 bases, the J end lost 5 bases, and 19 bases lay between the germline ends. This CDR3 contains 16 residues. The CDR3 is CASSQRGGRLDQPQHF. DNA of the CDR3: TGTGCCAGCAGTCAGCGGGGGGGGAGGTTGGATCAGCCCCAGCATTTT.

This clonotype was counted many times. V gene TRBV11-2 combines with J gene TRBJ1-2; the match to TRBD1 covers 8 bases. CDR3 length: 14 residues. CDR1 is SGHAT and CDR2 is FQNNGV in the germline V gene. The J segment lost 3 bases and the V segment lost 5 bases, leaving 5 bases of the junction unmatched. The CDR3 sequence: CASSGQGQYYGYTF. CDR3 nucleotide sequence: TGTGCCAGCAGCGGACAGGGTCAATACTATGGCTACACCTTC.

This clonotype has a count of ten or more. The chain has TRBV3-1 and TRBJ2-7; D perhaps matches TRBD2 (5 bases). The V and J ends lost 3 bases and 6 bases respectively, with 15 bases between them. The CDR3 runs to 14 residues. CDR1 is LGHDT and CDR2 is YNNKEL in the germline V gene (reference sequence). The CDR3 DNA follows: TGTGCCAGCAGCCAGGATGGAGGCCGTGCCGAGCAGTACTTC. Translation gives CASSQDGGRAEQYF.

In its sample, this clonotype was seen a few times. The chain uses TRBV4-1 and TRBJ2-7, with D tentatively TRBD1 (6 bases). Germline lookup yields CDR1 MGHRA and CDR2 YSYEKL. This CDR3 has 15 amino acids. Trimming took off 2 bases at V and 2 bases at J, with 13 bases between the two ends. The CDR3 reads CASSQYSAGAYEQYF. CDR3 DNA sequence: TGCGCCAGCAGCCAATACTCCGCAGGGGCCTACGAGCAGTACTTC.

This clonotype was counted only a few times. The chain is built from TRBV20-1 and TRBJ1-1; perhaps TRBD1 as D (6 bases). Looked up from germline, CDR1 is DFQATT and CDR2 is SNEGSKA (reference sequence). This CDR3 is 13 amino acids long. V was clipped by 6 bases and J by 5 bases, with 16 bases between them. The CDR3, as DNA: TGCAGTGCCTTAAACAGGGCCGGGACTGAAGCTTTCTTT. Translated, it gives CSALNRAGTEAFF.

This clonotype occurred many times. The V gene is TRBV6-5, the J gene TRBJ1-2; D might be TRBD1 (5 bases). CDR3 length: 14 residues. Germline CDR1 reads MNHEY; CDR2 reads SVGAGI. The V gene lost 4 bases and the J gene lost 6 bases, with 15 bases spanning the gap. CDR3 nucleotides: TGTGCCAGCAGTTCCCAGGGAGGGGTTGATGGCTACACCTTC. As protein: CASSSQGGVDGYTF.

A word on this clonotype: A much bigger clone sits one base away, suggesting this may be a read error. The chain couples TRBV28 to TRBJ1-1, with D possibly matching TRBD1 (6 bases). CDR1 and CDR2 from the germline V gene are MDHEN and SYDVKM. CDR3 length equals 14 residues. CDR3 protein: CVSSLWGGLEGAFF. CDR3 nucleotide sequence: TGTGTCAGCAGTTTATGGGGGGGGCTAGAGGGGGCTTTCTTT.

The sample holds many counts of this clonotype. The chain employs TRBV6-1 and TRBJ1-1, with 9 bases matching TRBD1. CDR1 and CDR2 from the germline V gene are MNHNS and SASEGT. With 8 bases clipped from V and 5 bases from J, the junction kept 9 bases outside the gene matches. The CDR3 covers 14 residues. DNA for the CDR3: TGTGCCAGCCGTACCGGGACAGGGAGGACTGAAGCTTTCTTT. Translated: CASRTGTGRTEAFF.

Only a few counts were recorded for this clonotype. CDR3 region: CASSQVGSGANVLTF. The CDR3 nucleotides are TGTGCCAGCAGCCAAGTCGGTTCTGGGGCCAACGTCCTGACTTTC. V usage is TRBV3-1 and J usage is TRBJ2-6; D is uncertain. Germline CDR1 LGHDT, CDR2 YNNKEL (reference sequence). This CDR3 region has 15 residues. The ends were cut back, 1 base at V and 1 base at J, with 5 bases in the middle.

This clonotype was found a few times. This rearrangement joins TRBV6-1 to TRBJ1-1; D is perhaps TRBD1 (6 bases). V lost 6 bases and J lost 3, with 14 bases in between. The CDR3 sequence is 14 residues long. Per germline, CDR1 MNHNS and CDR2 SASEGT. CDR3 protein: CASRGGEVYTEAFF. Written as DNA, the CDR3 is TGTGCCAGCAGAGGGGGGGAGGTGTACACTGAAGCTTTCTTT.

This clonotype was detected only a few times. The chain uses TRBV19 and TRBJ2-1; D might be TRBD1 or TRBD2, each matching 6 bases. Deletions cut 4 bases from V and 13 bases from J, with 14 bases between. Germline-derived CDR1 and CDR2 are LNHDA and SQIVND (reference sequence). The CDR3 runs to 12 residues. The CDR3 loop reads CASSTLGGLQFF. Written as DNA, the CDR3 is TGTGCCAGTAGTACCCTAGGGGGGCTACAGTTCTTC.

Many counts were recorded for this clonotype. The chain employs TRBV3-1 and TRBJ1-2, with D possibly TRBD1 on 6 matching bases. The CDR3 runs to 16 residues. Germline V gene lookup returns CDR1 LGHDT and CDR2 YNNKEL (reference sequence). V lost 0 bases and J 4 bases, leaving 15 bases between the germline ends. Here the CDR3 DNA reads TGTGCCAGCAGCCAAGACGGGCTCAGGGGCGCCTATGGCTACACCTTC. Its translation: CASSQDGLRGAYGYTF. Variable domain in full (rest from reference TRBV3-1 and TRBJ1-2): DTAVSQTPKYLVTQMGNDKSIKCEQNLGHDTMYWYKQDSKKFLKIMFSYNNKELIINETVPNRFSPKSPDKAHLNLHINSLELGDSAVYFCASSQDGLRGAYGYTFGSGTRLTVV.

This clonotype was counted only a few times. J is TRBJ1-5 and V is TRBV20-1; D not certain. Looked up from germline, CDR1 is DFQATT and CDR2 is SNEGSKA (reference sequence). The length of the CDR3 is 12 residues. V lost 2 bases and J 0 bases, leaving 2 bases between the germline ends. CDR3 nucleotide sequence: TGCAGTGCTAGATTTAGCAATCAGCCCCAGCATTTT. This sequence encodes CSARFSNQPQHF.